This entry concerns a single T cell receptor (beta chain). The CDR3 is 14 amino acids. Germline V gene lookup returns CDR1 SNHLY and CDR2 FYNNEI. The V end lost 4 bases, the J end lost 4 bases, and 11 bases lay between the germline ends. The entry originates in a study of cytomegalovirus exposure and HLA in healthy donors. PCR involved 60 Vbeta and 13 Jbeta primers. Here immunoSEQ multiplex PCR was the method, and the copy in TCRdb shows in-frame clones only, minus some. The table lists approximately 150,000 clones, 80% of them singletons. The V call is TRBV2, the J call TRBJ1-5, with TRBD1 as a possible D gene (5 bases). The receptor's source is a man aged 18-30 years in good health and CMV-seropositive. The sample comprised PBMCs. In DNA form, the CDR3 reads TGTGCCAGCAGTGTTGGACACTTAAATCAGCCCCAGCATTTT. Residues: CASSVGHLNQPQHF. The whole variable domain, filled in from reference TRBV2 and TRBJ1-5, reads EPEVTQTPSHQVTQMGQEVILRCVPISNHLYFYWYRQILGQKVEFLVSFYNNEISEKSEIFDDQFSVERPDGSNFTLKIRSTKLEDSAMYFCASSVGHLNQPQHFGDGTRLSIL.